This section outlines one T cell receptor beta chain sequence together with its context. V was pared by 5 bases and J by 3 bases, with 5 bases of the junction left unmatched. Germline V gene lookup returns CDR1 SGHAT and CDR2 FQNNGV. The CDR3 runs to 14 residues. The record originates from a study of blood T cell repertoires in COVID-19. TCRdb's table, derived via immunoSEQ multiplex PCR, lists solely in-frame clones and lacks some. The sample holds 280,000 or so clones, 90% seen once. The receptor comes from a woman between 18 and 29 years old with acute COVID-19. The V gene is TRBV11-2, the J gene TRBJ2-3; the match to TRBD2 covers 7 bases. Sequences were obtained from PBMCs or T cells enriched from blood (not recorded which). The CDR3 DNA is TGTGCCAGCAGCCACTGGGGGGGGACAGATACGCAGTATTTT. This encodes CASSHWGGTDTQYF.